This T cell receptor beta chain was observed in a study of cytomegalovirus exposure and HLA in healthy donors. On the study more broadly: When 300 to 400 donors were genotyped, roughly four fifths of them were found to fall in the Caucasian-associated ancestry cluster.

Both 60 Vbeta primers and 13 Jbeta primers went into the PCR. The data were produced by immunoSEQ multiplex PCR, yet TCRdb's version contains in-frame clones alone and is incomplete. The sample records under 150,000 clones, around 78% being singletons. Sequencing was carried out using PBMCs. This clonotype was sampled from a woman in her late teens or twenties in good health and CMV-seronegative.

This CDR3 reads CASSERGSSGANVLTF. The CDR3 DNA reads as TGTGCCAGCAGCGAAAGAGGTAGCTCTGGGGCCAACGTCCTGACTTTC. V gene TRBV6-1 combines with J gene TRBJ2-6; no firm D call. Looked up from germline, CDR1 is MNHNS and CDR2 is SASEGT. This CDR3 contains 16 residues. V was pared by 6 bases and J by 0 bases, with 12 bases between.